The 3 T cell receptor beta chains in this list originate from one sample, sequenced in a study of CD8+CD57+ T cells in acquired aplastic anemia. CD8+CD57+ cell expansion, shown by flow cytometry, had occurred in the patients selected for sequencing. Profiles of TCR beta VDJ and CDR3 were generated from a genomic DNA template. TCRdb re-called the reads with MiXCR, one entry per CDR3 protein. The profile shows fewer than 200,000 distinct CDR3 sequences, 48% of them singletons. What was sequenced was sorted CD4+, CD8+, or CD8+CD57+ T cells (not recorded which) from PBMCs. Every receptor here comes from a human donor with aplastic anemia.

This clonotype showed up many times. The chain is built from TRBV29-1 and TRBJ1-1; no clear D gene. Germline loops: CDR1 SQVTM, CDR2 ANQGSEA. V shed 4 bases and J shed 1 base, with 13 bases lying between them. The length of the CDR3 is 14 residues. The CDR3 DNA reads TGCAGCGTTGGGTCCGGGTCCTCGAACACTGAAGCTTTCTTT. Residues: CSVGSGSSNTEAFF.

The CDR3 DNA reads as TGTGCCAGCAGCTTCCCCGGGACAGGGGGCTACGAGCAGTACTTC. It translates to CASSFPGTGGYEQYF. The chain has TRBV7-9 and TRBJ2-7, with 11 bases lining up with TRBD1. Germline CDR1 and CDR2: SEHNR and FQNEAQ (reference sequence). J was trimmed by 3 bases and V by 3 bases; bases with no gene match: 4. The length of the CDR3 is 15 residues.

The chain links TRBV2 to TRBJ2-2, with unresolved D. Germline-derived CDR1 and CDR2 are SNHLY and FYNNEI. The CDR3 runs to 15 residues. Trimming removed 6 bases at V and 4 bases at J, with 15 bases between. The CDR3 DNA follows: TGTGCCAGCAGAGCGACCTATGGAGCCACCGGGGAGCTGTTTTTT. The encoded protein is CASRATYGATGELFF.